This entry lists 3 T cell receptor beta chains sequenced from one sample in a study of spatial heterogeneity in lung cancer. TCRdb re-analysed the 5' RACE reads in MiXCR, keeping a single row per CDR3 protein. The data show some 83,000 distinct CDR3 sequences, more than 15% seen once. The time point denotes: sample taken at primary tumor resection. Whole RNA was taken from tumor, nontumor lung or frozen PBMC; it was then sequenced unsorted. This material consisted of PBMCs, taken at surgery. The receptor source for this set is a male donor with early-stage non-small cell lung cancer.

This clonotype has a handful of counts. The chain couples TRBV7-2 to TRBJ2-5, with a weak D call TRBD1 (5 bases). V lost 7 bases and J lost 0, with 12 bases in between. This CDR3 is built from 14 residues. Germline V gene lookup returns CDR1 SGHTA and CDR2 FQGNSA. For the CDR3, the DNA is TGTGCCAGCACCCAAGGGGCTAACCAAGAGACCCAGTACTTC. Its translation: CASTQGANQETQYF.

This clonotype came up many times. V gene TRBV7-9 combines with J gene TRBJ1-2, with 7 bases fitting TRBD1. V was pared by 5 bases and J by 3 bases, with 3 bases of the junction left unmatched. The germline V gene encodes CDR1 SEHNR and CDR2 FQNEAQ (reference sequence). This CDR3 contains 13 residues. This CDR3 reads CASSPGQDYGYTF. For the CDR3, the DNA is TGTGCCAGCAGCCCCGGACAGGACTATGGCTACACCTTC.

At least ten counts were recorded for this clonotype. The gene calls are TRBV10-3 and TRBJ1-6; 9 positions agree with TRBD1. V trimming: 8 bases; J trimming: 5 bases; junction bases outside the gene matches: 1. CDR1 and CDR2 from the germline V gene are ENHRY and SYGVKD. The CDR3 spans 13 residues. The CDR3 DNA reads TGTGCCATCTGGACAGGGGATAATTCACCCCTCCACTTT. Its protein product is CAIWTGDNSPLHF.